Listed below are T cell receptor beta chains from one sample, sequenced in a study of T cells after yellow fever vaccination. TCRdb used MiXCR to reprocess the 5' RACE reads, holding one entry per CDR3 protein. The sample includes under 400,000 distinct CDR3 sequences, around 10% of them seen just once. Sample: PBMCs, taken on the day of the first yellow fever vaccination. These receptors were taken from a young man who received the YFV17D yellow fever vaccine. Each CDR3 is given without its conserved first and last residue. Size is omitted from some rows. Given values are once, few, many or a class for expanded clones.

TRBJ2-3	13	few	TRBV20-1	SASGGSFLTDTQY
TRBJ2-1	16	NA	TRBV15	ATSTPRQKIFSYNEQF
TRBJ2-7	11	few	TRBV29-1	SVDGGDRYEQY
TRBJ2-7	12	few	TRBV20-1	SATAGGRVYEQY
TRBJ1-5	12	NA	TRBV6-2/TRBV6-3	ATASEGRSLPQH
TRBJ2-1	12	NA	TRBV7-2	ASSSGLLGNEQF
TRBJ1-2	12	few	TRBV7-9	ASSYGRGDYGYT
TRBJ1-6	12	few	TRBV12-3/TRBV12-4	ASSLDGDNSPLH
TRBJ1-1	13	few	TRBV5-4	ASSLGGQANTEAF
TRBJ2-2	13	few	TRBV18	ASSPIQVVTGELF
TRBJ2-1	16	few	TRBV2	ASRKGGPQLRAYNEQF
TRBJ1-2	14	many	TRBV20-1	SASPLRQGANYGYT
TRBJ2-5	15	few	TRBV12-3/TRBV12-4	ASSSNLGGGLQETQY
TRBJ2-1	14	many	TRBV7-8	ASSHPGKSPYNEQF
TRBJ2-1	10	NA	TRBV28	ASMWGNNEQF
TRBJ1-2	12	NA	TRBV15	ATSVPTAASGYT
TRBJ2-1	11	many	TRBV20-1	SAREDSYNEQF
TRBJ2-5	17	few	TRBV12-3/TRBV12-4	ASSLASGGGRTKRETQY
TRBJ1-3	14	NA	TRBV4-3	ASSRADRVAGNTIY
TRBJ1-1	12	few	TRBV6-1	ASGDPGASFRAF
TRBJ1-5	14	few	TRBV7-2	ASSPRNGQTGQPQH
TRBJ1-6	13	few	TRBV7-2	ASSLQGTTASPLH
TRBJ1-1	13	NA	TRBV7-8	ASSTDRGGNTEAF
TRBJ2-7	13	NA	TRBV11-2	ASSARTSRTYEQY
TRBJ1-1	14	NA	TRBV5-1	ASSGTGWSMNTEAF
TRBJ1-2	13	few	TRBV2	ASSDYHGVNYGYT
TRBJ1-1	13	many	TRBV4-3	ASSQSETGTGRAF
TRBJ1-4	13	NA	TRBV4-3	ASSQEGWGNEKLF
TRBJ2-5	12	NA	TRBV5-1	ASSPDRATQTQY
TRBJ2-3	16	few	TRBV4-3	ASSQGELATSVADTQY
TRBJ1-6	16	few	TRBV9	ASSPWTGESSYNSPLH
TRBJ2-7	12	NA	TRBV12-3/TRBV12-4	ASSRDRGLGEQY
TRBJ2-1	13	NA	TRBV28	ASSPPIAGVNEQF
TRBJ2-2	13	few	TRBV20-1	SASGQFLNTGELF
TRBJ2-5	14	few	TRBV28	ASSLGSLAGQETQY
TRBJ2-2	20	NA	TRBV4-2	ASSPRQTRTSGGRGFAGELF
TRBJ2-1	14	NA	TRBV3-1	ASSQDDRGTYNEQF